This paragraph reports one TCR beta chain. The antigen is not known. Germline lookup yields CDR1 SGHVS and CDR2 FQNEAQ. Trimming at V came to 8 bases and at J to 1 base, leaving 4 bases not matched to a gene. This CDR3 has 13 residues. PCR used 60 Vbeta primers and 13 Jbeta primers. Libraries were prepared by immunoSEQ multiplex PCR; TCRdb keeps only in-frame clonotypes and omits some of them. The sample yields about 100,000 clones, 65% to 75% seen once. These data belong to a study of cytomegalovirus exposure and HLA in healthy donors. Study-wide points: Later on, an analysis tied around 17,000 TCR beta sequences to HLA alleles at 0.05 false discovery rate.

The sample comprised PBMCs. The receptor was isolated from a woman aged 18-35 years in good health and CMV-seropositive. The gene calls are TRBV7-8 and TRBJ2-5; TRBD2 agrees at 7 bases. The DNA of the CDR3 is TGTGCCAGCCGGGTAGCGGGCCAAGAGACCCAGTACTTC. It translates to CASRVAGQETQYF.